These 19 T cell receptor beta chains originate from one sample sequenced in a study of T cells in Graves' hyperthyroidism and ophthalmopathy (dated by TCRdb to the late 2010s). Libraries were constructed by multiplex PCR. TCRdb names Illumina HiSeq 2000 as the instrument used. TCR beta CDR3 regions were amplified from RNA transcripts. For the first round of RT-PCR on the TCR CDR3, the HTBI primer set was used together with the Qiagen OneStep RT-PCR kit. The raw public reads went through TCRdb reprocessing: fastp at Q25, MiXCR clone calling, in-frame beta chains kept. Entries are consolidated by CDR3 protein sequence, retaining the most common genes and DNA. In all, the sample holds more than 300,000 distinct CDR3 sequences, and roughly 14% of those were seen once. Clones ranked in the top ten supply approximately 10% of the sample. The sample comprised blood. These receptors were obtained from an older woman with Graves' hyperthyroidism.

This clonotype was seen many times. J is TRBJ1-1 and V is TRBV11-2; D is uncertain. The V end was cut by 5 bases, the J end by 7 bases, with 11 bases between. The CDR3 spans 12 residues. CDR1 SGHAT and CDR2 FQNNGV come from the germline V gene. Here the CDR3 DNA reads TGTGCCAGCAGCCTCGACGGCTATGAAGCTTTCTTT. This translates into CASSLDGYEAFF.

With respect to this clonotype: This could be a read error, since a much larger clone is one nucleotide away. Given the absence of the conserved phenylalanine or tryptophan at the CDR3 end, a read error is likely. V is TRBV20-1 and J is TRBJ2-7; D might be TRBD2 (5 bases). This CDR3 spans 13 amino acids. The germline V and J ends were trimmed by 2 bases and 3 bases, with 11 bases remaining between them. Per the germline V gene, CDR1 is DFQATT and CDR2 is SNEGSKA (reference sequence). In DNA, the CDR3 is TGCAGTGCTAGACCCGGGAATATCTACGAGCAGTACCTC. Translated, it gives CSARPGNIYEQYL.

This clonotype came up many times. The chain joins TRBV20-1 to TRBJ1-2; D remains unclear. Germline V gene lookup returns CDR1 DFQATT and CDR2 SNEGSKA (reference sequence). V was cut by 3 bases and J by 0 bases, with 5 bases left in between. This CDR3 comprises 12 residues. In DNA form, the CDR3 reads TGCAGTGCTAGGGGCGCTAACTATGGCTACACCTTC. It specifies CSARGANYGYTF.

J is TRBJ2-1 and V is TRBV6-1; D possibly corresponds to TRBD2 (6 bases). The CDR3 loop spans 15 amino acids. V was trimmed by 6 bases and J by 6 bases, leaving 18 bases between them. Per germline, CDR1 MNHNS and CDR2 SASEGT. CDR3 protein: CASRVEGLPRNEQFF. The DNA of the CDR3 is TGTGCCAGCAGGGTGGAGGGACTCCCCCGCAATGAGCAGTTCTTC.

This clonotype was counted between two and nine times. The V gene is TRBV19, the J gene TRBJ2-1; perhaps TRBD2 as D (5 bases). V lost 8 bases and J 1 base, leaving 9 bases between the germline ends. CDR1 and CDR2 (germline): LNHDA, SQIVND (reference sequence). This CDR3 has 13 amino acids. The CDR3 DNA sequence: TGTGCCAGTCTTAGCGAGTCCTACAATGAGCAGTTCTTC. Translated, it gives CASLSESYNEQFF.

The chain has TRBV11-2 and TRBJ2-7, with D unresolved. CDR3 length equals 15 residues. Germline lookup yields CDR1 SGHAT and CDR2 FQNNGV. The V and J ends lost 7 bases and 2 bases respectively, with 18 bases between them. CDR3 nucleotide sequence: TGTGCCAGCATGATGTCGGGCAGCCCAACCTACGAGCAGTACTTC. This translates into CASMMSGSPTYEQYF.

Notes on this clonotype: This may be a read error: a much more frequent sequence differs by one nucleotide. The rearrangement uses TRBV28 and TRBJ1-1; unclear D gene. The CDR3 totals 14 residues. Germline V gene sequence: CDR1 MDHEN, CDR2 SYDVKM. V was shortened by 5 bases and J by 1 base, with 11 bases between the two germline ends. CDR3 bases: TGTGCCAGCAGTGCGCAAGGCAGGAACACTGAAGCTTTCTTT. Protein product: CASSAQGRNTEAFF.

This clonotype was recorded many times. The chain employs TRBV3-1 and TRBJ2-7; a possible D gene is TRBD1 (5 bases). Trimming left V 2 bases short and J 1 base short, with 12 bases between. Germline assignment: CDR1 LGHDT and CDR2 YNNKEL (reference sequence). CDR3 length: 15 residues. The CDR3 DNA follows: TGTGCCAGCAGCCAACTCCAGACAGCTTCCTACGAGCAGTACTTC. Amino acid sequence: CASSQLQTASYEQYF.

About this clonotype itself: This may come from a read error, since a much larger clone is one base off. The chain is built from TRBV6-2 or TRBV6-3 and TRBJ2-3; TRBD2 agrees at 10 bases. The CDR3 sequence is 16 residues long. Per germline, CDR1 MNHEY and CDR2 SVGEGT. CDR3 sequence reads: CASSYVGLAVTDTRYF. For the CDR3, the DNA is TGTGCCAGCAGTTACGTTGGACTAGCGGTAACAGATACGCGGTATTTT.

CDR3 sequence reads: CAWSSDMNTEAFF. CDR3 DNA sequence: TGTGCCTGGAGTTCGGATATGAACACTGAAGCTTTCTTT. The gene calls are TRBV30 and TRBJ1-1; no clear D. The V end lost 2 bases, the J end lost 0 bases, and 7 bases lay between the germline ends. Germline V gives CDR1 GTSNPN, CDR2 SVGIG (reference sequence). The CDR3 runs 13 residues.

In regard to this clonotype: This may be a read error: a much more frequent sequence differs by one nucleotide. The chain has TRBV2 and TRBJ2-2; D perhaps matches TRBD1 (6 bases). The germline V gene encodes CDR1 SNHLY and CDR2 FYNNEI. This CDR3 has 11 residues. For the CDR3, the DNA is TGTGCCGGGGGCGGGTCCGGGGAGCCGTTTTTT. It yields the protein CAGGGSGEPFF.

This clonotype was seen many times. For the CDR3, the DNA is TGCAGTGCTAGCCGGGGGAGCTCCTACAATGAGCAGTTCTTC. Its translation: CSASRGSSYNEQFF. The V gene is TRBV20-1, the J gene TRBJ2-1; D perhaps matches TRBD2 (6 bases). Germline loops: CDR1 DFQATT, CDR2 SNEGSKA (reference sequence). The CDR3 spans 14 residues. The V end was cut by 3 bases, the J end by 0 bases, with 9 bases between.

The chain employs TRBV11-2 and TRBJ1-4; TRBD1 aligns across 9 bases. This CDR3 is 16 amino acids long. The germline V gene encodes CDR1 SGHAT and CDR2 FQNNGV. The J segment lost 7 bases and the V segment lost 3 bases, leaving 9 bases of the junction unmatched. The CDR3 is CASSLGTGTRSEKLFF. The CDR3 bases are TGTGCCAGCAGCTTGGGGACAGGGACTAGGAGTGAAAAACTGTTTTTT.

This clonotype was counted many times. This rearrangement joins TRBV20-1 to TRBJ1-2; D perhaps matches TRBD1 (6 bases). The CDR3 spans 13 residues. The V end lost 3 bases, the J end lost 4 bases, and 12 bases lay between the germline ends. The germline V gene has CDR1 DFQATT and CDR2 SNEGSKA (reference sequence). The CDR3 loop is CSASGGAGYGYTF. The CDR3 bases are TGCAGTGCTAGCGGGGGGGCGGGCTATGGCTACACCTTC.

Only a few counts were recorded for this clonotype. The chain couples TRBV6-2 or TRBV6-3 to TRBJ1-4; the D gene is possibly TRBD1 (6 bases). The CDR3 sequence is 14 residues long. The germline gives CDR1 MNHEY, CDR2 SVGEGT. Trimming left V 7 bases short and J 8 bases short, with 17 bases between. CDR3: CASNVRGSGEKLFF. In DNA, the CDR3 is TGTGCCAGCAACGTCAGGGGATCAGGGGAAAAACTGTTTTTT.

This clonotype has ten or more counts. The V call is TRBV29-1, the J call TRBJ1-4; D not resolved. Germline V lookup: CDR1 SQVTM, CDR2 ANQGSEA. The V end lost 4 bases, the J end lost 2 bases, and 8 bases lay between the germline ends. CDR3 length: 13 amino acids. The CDR3 coding sequence is TGCAGCGTTGGCCGTTCTACTAATGAAAAACTGTTTTTT. It specifies CSVGRSTNEKLFF.

This clonotype came up a few times. V is TRBV5-1 and J is TRBJ1-1; 7 bases match TRBD1. The CDR3 has 15 amino acids. Per the germline V gene, CDR1 is SGHRS and CDR2 is YFSETQ. V was pared by 1 base and J by 2 bases, with 5 bases of the junction left unmatched. The CDR3 loop reads CASSLSGTANTEAFF. For the CDR3, the DNA is TGCGCCAGCAGCTTGTCCGGGACAGCTAACACTGAAGCTTTCTTT.

In regard to this clonotype: The junction and the germline gene differ at one end; a read error may be behind it. The J gene is TRBJ2-1, the V gene TRBV19; the match to TRBD1 covers 9 bases. The germline V gene encodes CDR1 LNHDA and CDR2 SQIVND (reference sequence). There are 13 residues in the CDR3. In DNA, the CDR3 is TGTGCCAGTAGGGGACAGGGATCCAATGCGCAGTTCTTC. This translates into CASRGQGSNAQFF. Using reference TRBV19 and TRBJ2-1 for the parts outside the CDR3, the full variable domain is DGGITQSPKYLFRKEGQNVTLSCEQNLNHDAMYWYRQDPGQGLRLIYYSQIVNDFQKGDIAEGYSVSREKKESFPLTVTSAQKNPTAFYLCASRGQGSNAQFFGPGTRLTVL.

This clonotype was counted many times. The V gene is TRBV19, the J gene TRBJ1-5, with no clear D. Trimming took 3 bases from V and 4 from J, leaving 13 bases between them. The CDR3 spans 15 residues. CDR1 LNHDA and CDR2 SQIVND come from the germline V gene (reference sequence). This CDR3 reads CASSIGGMGNQPQHF. The CDR3 coding sequence is TGTGCCAGTAGTATCGGAGGGATGGGGAATCAGCCCCAGCATTTT.